Below, 27 T cell receptor beta chains from the same sample are listed, as sequenced in a study of T cells in women clearing cervical HPV infection (dated by TCRdb to 2016 to 2019). The library was made by the immunoSEQ multiplex PCR assay. Not all clones reach the TCRdb copy of this immuneACCESS table, which keeps in-frame sequences only. Checked studies attribute under half of the gap to unresolved V genes and leave the rest unexplained. The sample has about 22,000 clones on record. The top ten clonotypes cover around 3% of the sample. Sequenced input: blood buffy coat. These TCRs come from a woman aged 18 to 75 with a cervical HPV16 infection that either progressed to CIN3+ or cleared (not recorded which).

Of note for this clone: The read falls 3 residues short of the CDR3 end, and the missing part is taken from the germline J gene. The rearrangement joins TRBV5-3 to TRBJ2-7; D is unresolved. TRBV5-3 is an open reading frame, and its role is uncertain. CDR3 length equals 17 residues. Trimming took 1 base from V and 0 from J, leaving 17 bases between them. The CDR3 bases that were read are TGTGCCAGAAGCTTGTACTTGCCGATGTTGAGCTCCTACGAG. Residues: CARSLYLPMLSSYE. The whole CDR3 is CARSLYLPMLSSYEQYF.

A note on this clone: The missing CDR3 end, 3 residues past where the read stops, is filled in from the germline J gene. The chain joins TRBV2 to TRBJ1-1; 10 nucleotides match TRBD1. This CDR3 has 14 residues. CDR1 SNHLY and CDR2 FYNNEI come from the germline V gene. Trimming took 6 bases from V and 1 from J; bases not matched to a gene: 2. CDR3 loop: CASSWTGGNTEAFF. Partial CDR3 DNA: TGTGCCAGCAGCTGGACAGGGGGGAACACTGAA.

As regards this clone: The observed sequence ends 3 residues before the CDR3 terminus, with the missing tail filled in from the germline J gene. J is TRBJ1-1 and V is TRBV19; D possibly corresponds to TRBD1 (6 bases). This CDR3 spans 15 amino acids. Germline CDR1 is LNHDA and CDR2 is SQIVND (reference sequence). V lost 1 base to trimming and J lost 1 base, with 10 bases between them. CDR3 amino acids: CASSIGRGPNTEAFF. CDR3 DNA, as far as it was read: TGTGCCAGTAGTATAGGCAGGGGACCGAACACTGAA.

About this clone: The sequenced fragment ends 3 residues before the CDR3 boundary, so the rest is inferred from the germline J gene. V and J are TRBV5-1 and TRBJ1-2; D may be TRBD1 (5 bases). The germline CDR1 and CDR2 sequences are SGHRS and YFSETQ. The length of the CDR3 is 15 residues. V was pared by 0 bases and J by 0 bases, with 9 bases between. The CDR3 spells CASSLVAGTNYGYTF. CDR3 DNA, as far as it was read: TGCGCCAGCAGCTTGGTTGCAGGGACTAACTATGGC.

As concerns this clone: The DNA ends 3 residues before the CDR3 does, and the rest of the CDR3 is filled in from the germline J gene. The rearrangement uses TRBV28 and TRBJ2-3; possible D gene TRBD2, 6 bases. Germline V gene sequence: CDR1 MDHEN, CDR2 SYDVKM. V lost 3 bases, J lost 4 bases, and 20 bases lay in between. This CDR3 spans 17 amino acids. CDR3 protein: CASSFTRLGGFADTQYF. The part of the CDR3 DNA that was read is TGTGCCAGCAGTTTCACTAGGTTGGGAGGATTTGCAGATACG.

Details on this clone: The read halts 3 residues ahead of the CDR3 end, with the missing end drawn from the germline J gene. The rearrangement joins TRBV19 to TRBJ2-1; 7 bases map to TRBD2. The CDR3 has 14 amino acids. The germline V gene has CDR1 LNHDA and CDR2 SQIVND (reference sequence). J lost 3 bases, V lost 5 bases, and 4 bases had no gene match. Partial CDR3 DNA: TGTGCCAGTAGTTACCTAGCGGACTACAATGAG. It codes for CASSYLADYNE. The CDR3 in full is CASSYLADYNEQFF.

Concerning this clone itself: The read ends 3 residues before the CDR3 terminus; that terminus is restored from the germline J gene. This chain links TRBV20-1 with TRBJ2-7; no reliable D call. CDR1 is DFQATT, CDR2 SNEGSKA, per germline (reference sequence). V lost 3 bases to trimming and J lost 2 bases, with 26 bases between them. This CDR3 is built from 18 residues. CDR3 bases read: TGCAGTGCTAGTTCCGTCTTACCCCCAATAAGGGCCACCTACGAG. This sequence encodes CSASSVLPPIRATYE. The entire CDR3 sequence reads CSASSVLPPIRATYEQYF.

About this clone: The read falls 3 residues short of the CDR3 end, and the missing part is taken from the germline J gene. This chain uses TRBV20-1 with TRBJ1-3; D uncertain. The germline V and J ends were trimmed by 6 bases and 1 base, with 16 bases remaining between them. The CDR3 extends over 15 amino acids. CDR1 and CDR2 from the germline V gene are DFQATT and SNEGSKA (reference sequence). CDR3: CSAPRRVGSGNTIYF. CDR3 DNA, as far as it was read: TGCAGTGCGCCGAGAAGAGTCGGGTCTGGAAACACC.

On this clone: Read coverage stops 3 residues before the CDR3 terminus; the germline J gene supplies the remainder. The chain carries TRBV5-6 and TRBJ2-5; 7 nucleotides agree with TRBD1. The germline V gene encodes CDR1 SGHDT and CDR2 YYEEEE. Trimming took 5 bases from V and 3 from J; bases not matched to a gene: 10. The CDR3 is 15 amino acids. Partial CDR3 DNA: TGTGCCAGCAGTCCACAACAGGGGAGTGAAGAGACC. Its translation is CASSPQQGSEET. The whole CDR3 region reads CASSPQQGSEETQYF.

Notes on this clone: The read gets to within 3 residues of the CDR3 end, and the germline J gene fills in the rest. The V gene is TRBV11-2, the J gene TRBJ1-2; TRBD1 aligns across 7 bases. This CDR3 is built from 15 residues. CDR1 is SGHAT and CDR2 is FQNNGV in the germline V gene. With V trimmed by 6 bases and J by 6 bases, 13 bases remained unmatched. The CDR3 sequence is CASRPTVTGADGYTF. The CDR3 DNA, read in part, is TGTGCCAGCAGGCCGACCGTCACAGGGGCGGATGGC. Drawing the rest from reference TRBV11-2 and TRBJ1-2, the complete variable domain is EAGVAQSPRYKIIEKRQSVAFWCNPISGHATLYWYQQILGQGPKLLIQFQNNGVVDDSQLPKDRFSAERLKGVDSTLKIQPAKLEDSAVYLCASRPTVTGADGYTFGSGTRLTVV.

For this clone: With the read ending 3 residues before the CDR3 end, the germline J gene is used to fill in that end. The chain recombines TRBV5-6 with TRBJ2-1; perhaps TRBD2 as D (5 bases). V lost 5 bases, J lost 0 bases, and 12 bases lay in between. The CDR3 extends over 15 amino acids. The germline CDR1 and CDR2 sequences are SGHDT and YYEEEE. The CDR3 bases that were read are TGTGCCAGCAGGATTGGAGCGGACTCCTACAATGAG. Residues: CASRIGADSYNE. The CDR3 in its entirety is CASRIGADSYNEQFF.

A word on this clone: The read is 3 residues too short to cover the CDR3 end, so that end is filled in from the germline J gene. This rearrangement joins TRBV30 to TRBJ1-6, with a tentative D call TRBD1 (5 bases). The V gene's germline CDR1 is GTSNPN and CDR2 SVGIG (reference sequence). This CDR3 is 13 amino acids long. The V gene lost 4 bases and the J gene lost 10 bases, with 14 bases spanning the gap. The CDR3: CAWTGGVGSPLHF. Partial CDR3 DNA: TGTGCCTGGACGGGGGGGGTCGGGTCACCC.

Comment on this clone: The CDR3 extends 3 residues past the end of the read, so its final part is completed from the germline J gene. V gene TRBV12-3 or TRBV12-4 combines with J gene TRBJ1-1, with 8 positions matching TRBD1. The CDR3 totals 14 residues. The CDR3 protein is CASSSREQGARAFF. The sequenced CDR3 bases are TGTGCCAGCAGCAGTCGAGAGCAGGGGGCGCGA.

A note on this clone: The sequenced fragment ends 3 residues before the CDR3 boundary, so the rest is inferred from the germline J gene. The gene calls are TRBV5-1 and TRBJ2-1; no definite D call. The CDR3 covers 13 residues. The germline V and J ends were trimmed by 4 bases and 8 bases, with 13 bases remaining between them. CDR1 SGHRS and CDR2 YFSETQ come from the germline V gene. CDR3 DNA (partial): TGCGCCAGCAGCGAGACTGGAGTGTATGAG. The encoded protein is CASSETGVYE. From start to end, the CDR3 is CASSETGVYEQFF.

Judged by frequency, this clone is medium-sized. The CDR3 goes on 3 residues after the read ends, and that part is filled in from the germline J gene. The rearrangement uses TRBV14 and TRBJ2-3; D is undetermined. The CDR3 consists of 15 residues. Deletions cut 0 bases from V and 2 bases from J, with 9 bases between. Germline CDR1 is SGHDN and CDR2 is FVKESK. CDR3 residues: CASSQEAQFTDTQYF. The CDR3 DNA, read in part, is TGTGCCAGCAGCCAAGAGGCACAGTTCACAGATACG. The complete variable domain, with remaining parts taken from reference TRBV14 and TRBJ2-3, reads EAGVTQFPSHSVIEKGQTVTLRCDPISGHDNLYWYRRVMGKEIKFLLHFVKESKQDESGMPNNRFLAERTGGTYSTLKVQPAELEDSGVYFCASSQEAQFTDTQYFGPGTRLTVL.

On this clone itself: The CDR3 extends 3 residues past the end of the read, so its final part is completed from the germline J gene. The chain recombines TRBV7-3 with TRBJ2-5, with 10 bases lining up with TRBD2. The CDR3 contains 15 residues. V gave up 3 bases and J gave up 1 base; unmatched junction bases: 2. Per germline, CDR1 SGHTA and CDR2 FQGTGA. The CDR3 region is CASSLTSGRQETQYF. Incomplete CDR3 DNA: TGTGCCAGCAGCTTGACTAGCGGGCGCCAAGAGACC.

To note about this clone: The sequence runs out 3 residues before the end of the CDR3; the remainder is reconstructed from the germline J gene. The chain recombines TRBV5-4 with TRBJ2-2; D gene ambiguous. The germline V gene encodes CDR1 SGHNT and CDR2 YYREEE (reference sequence). V was cut by 5 bases and J by 3 bases, with 11 bases left in between. This CDR3 has 14 residues. This chain's CDR3 is CASSSSSHTGELFF. Partial CDR3 DNA: TGTGCCAGCAGTTCAAGTAGTCACACCGGGGAG.

To note about this clone: With the read ending 3 residues before the CDR3 end, the germline J gene is used to fill in that end. The gene calls are TRBV7-9 and TRBJ1-3; perhaps TRBD1 as D (6 bases). The germline gives CDR1 SEHNR, CDR2 FQNEAQ (reference sequence). Trimming took 4 bases from V and 0 from J, leaving 10 bases between them. The CDR3 is 15 amino acids. CDR3 sequence: CASSSPDSSGNTIYF. The CDR3 bases that were read are TGTGCCAGCAGCTCACCGGACAGCTCTGGAAACACC.

With regard to this clone: Sequencing ends 3 residues short of the CDR3 end; the germline J gene provides the rest. The rearrangement joins TRBV19 to TRBJ2-2, with D possibly matching TRBD1 (6 bases). The germline V gene has CDR1 LNHDA and CDR2 SQIVND (reference sequence). The V end was cut by 5 bases, the J end by 2 bases, with 12 bases between. The CDR3 consists of 15 residues. CDR3 amino acids: CASSPWTANTGELFF. The sequenced part of the CDR3 DNA is TGTGCCAGTAGTCCCTGGACAGCCAACACCGGGGAG.

As concerns this clone: The DNA ends 3 residues before the CDR3 does, and the rest of the CDR3 is filled in from the germline J gene. V gene TRBV7-9 combines with J gene TRBJ2-1; D is unresolved. The CDR3 totals 14 residues. CDR1 is SEHNR, CDR2 FQNEAQ, per germline (reference sequence). V shed 1 base and J shed 7 bases, with 11 bases lying between them. The sequenced part of the CDR3 DNA is TGTGCCAGCAGCTTAGTGTCTAGAATAAATGAG. It codes for CASSLVSRINE. Given in full, the CDR3 is CASSLVSRINEQFF.

Worth noting for this clone: Read data end 3 residues before the CDR3 end; the end is taken from the germline J gene. The chain uses TRBV30 and TRBJ2-7; maybe TRBD1 (6 bases). CDR3 length equals 13 residues. Germline lookup yields CDR1 GTSNPN and CDR2 SVGIG (reference sequence). Trimming stripped 3 bases from V and 2 bases from J, with 11 bases between. CDR3: CAWRVAGAYEQYF. The CDR3 bases that were read are TGTGCCTGGAGAGTGGCAGGGGCCTACGAG.

Worth noting for this clone: Read coverage stops 3 residues before the CDR3 terminus; the germline J gene supplies the remainder. The chain combines TRBV20-1 with TRBJ2-1; TRBD2 might be the D (6 bases). V was trimmed by 1 base and J by 4 bases, leaving 14 bases between them. The CDR3 has 15 amino acids. Germline loops: CDR1 DFQATT, CDR2 SNEGSKA (reference sequence). CDR3 DNA (partial): TGCAGTGCTAGAGTAGGTAGCGGACCTTACAATGAG. This translates into CSARVGSGPYNE. In full, the CDR3 is CSARVGSGPYNEQFF.

Comments on this clone: The read is 3 residues too short to cover the CDR3 end, so that end is filled in from the germline J gene. The chain employs TRBV30 and TRBJ1-6; possible D gene TRBD1, 5 bases. V was shortened by 4 bases and J by 10 bases, with 14 bases between the two germline ends. The V gene's germline CDR1 is GTSNPN and CDR2 SVGIG (reference sequence). This CDR3 contains 13 residues. The CDR3 bases that were read are TGTGCCTGGACCGGGACTTTCGAATCACCC. Encoded protein: CAWTGTFESP. The entire CDR3 sequence reads CAWTGTFESPLHF.

Remarks on this clone: The DNA ends 3 residues before the CDR3 does, and the rest of the CDR3 is filled in from the germline J gene. The chain joins TRBV28 to TRBJ2-2; D remains ambiguous. With 6 bases removed from V and 3 bases from J, the gap between germline ends came to 5 bases. The CDR3 loop spans 12 amino acids. The germline CDR1 and CDR2 sequences are MDHEN and SYDVKM. CDR3 protein: CASRADTGELFF. Partial CDR3 DNA: TGTGCCAGCAGGGCGGACACCGGGGAG.

With respect to this clone: The CDR3 is cut off 3 residues early in the read; its end comes from the germline J gene. The V call is TRBV20-1, the J call TRBJ1-4, with TRBD1 identical over 11 bases. The CDR3 sequence is 16 residues long. Germline lookup yields CDR1 DFQATT and CDR2 SNEGSKA (reference sequence). V dropped 3 bases and J dropped 8; count of bases not matched to a gene: 11. Partial CDR3 DNA: TGCAGTGCTAGGGACAGGGGGCACCCAGTTCGAGAAAAA. Translation gives CSARDRGHPVREK. The complete CDR3 sequence is CSARDRGHPVREKLFF.

To note about this clone: The CDR3 is cut off 3 residues early in the read; its end comes from the germline J gene. The chain is built from TRBV19 and TRBJ2-7, with 9 bases matching TRBD1. The CDR3 length is 16 residues. Trimming at V came to 4 bases and at J to 2 bases, leaving 9 bases not matched to a gene. CDR1 and CDR2 (germline): LNHDA, SQIVND (reference sequence). The CDR3 protein is CASSTAWGTGTYEQYF. The covered CDR3 bases are TGTGCCAGTAGTACCGCGTGGGGGACAGGGACCTACGAG.

A note on this clone: Read coverage stops 3 residues before the CDR3 terminus; the germline J gene supplies the remainder. The rearrangement joins TRBV4-2 to TRBJ2-1, with 10 bases fitting TRBD1. The CDR3 sequence is 17 residues long. V dropped 4 bases and J dropped 4; count of bases not matched to a gene: 10. Germline V gene data show CDR1 as LGHNA and CDR2 as YNFKEQ. CDR3 protein: CASSRFLDRGIYNEQFF. The CDR3 DNA, read in part, is TGTGCCAGCAGCCGATTCCTGGACAGGGGGATATACAATGAG.